This T cell receptor beta chain was captured in a study of graft-versus-host responses after intestinal transplantation. Across the whole study: Recipients obtained multivisceral, liver-intestinal, or isolated intestinal transplants. Each recipient received anti-thymocyte globulin induction, then tacrolimus and steroids for about 3 years.

On this clone: The target antigen is unknown.

The method was immunoSEQ multiplex PCR; TCRdb's version includes in-frame clones alone and lacks a portion of them. The table has some 77,000 clones, 92% seen once. Notes on the study in general: Circulating GvH clones peaking coincided with falling HvG clones soon after transplant. GvH clones occurred in recipient marrow; some first appeared in ileum or blood.

The TCR comes from a human patient who received an intestinal transplant, so some T cells may come from the graft donor. The sequenced sample was PBMCs, obtained 98 days after intestinal transplantation.

The CDR3 region has the DNA TGCGCCAGCAGCTTACTAGCGGGAGGGACTAGCACAGATACGCAGTATTTT. It is translated as CASSLLAGGTSTDTQYF. The rearrangement links TRBV5-1 to TRBJ2-3, with 13 bases identical to TRBD2. This CDR3 has 17 amino acids. The V and J ends lost 2 bases and 0 bases, in that order; junction bases with no gene match: 3. Germline V gene lookup returns CDR1 SGHRS and CDR2 YFSETQ.